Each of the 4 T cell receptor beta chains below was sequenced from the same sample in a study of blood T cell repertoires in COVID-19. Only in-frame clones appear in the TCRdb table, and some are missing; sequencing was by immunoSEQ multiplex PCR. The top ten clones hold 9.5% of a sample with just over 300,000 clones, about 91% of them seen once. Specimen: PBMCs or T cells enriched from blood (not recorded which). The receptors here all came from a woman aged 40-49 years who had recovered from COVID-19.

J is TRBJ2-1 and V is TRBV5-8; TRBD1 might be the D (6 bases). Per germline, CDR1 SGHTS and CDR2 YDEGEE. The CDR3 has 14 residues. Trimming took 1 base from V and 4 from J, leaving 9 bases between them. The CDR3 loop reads CASSLSRGYNEQFF. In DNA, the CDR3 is TGTGCCAGCAGCTTGAGCAGGGGATACAATGAGCAGTTCTTC.

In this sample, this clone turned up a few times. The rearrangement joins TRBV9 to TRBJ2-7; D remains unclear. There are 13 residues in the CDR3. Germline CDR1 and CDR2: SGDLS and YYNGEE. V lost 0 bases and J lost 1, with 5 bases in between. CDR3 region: CASSVVPSYEQYF. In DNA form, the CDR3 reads TGTGCCAGCAGCGTAGTCCCGTCCTACGAGCAGTACTTC.

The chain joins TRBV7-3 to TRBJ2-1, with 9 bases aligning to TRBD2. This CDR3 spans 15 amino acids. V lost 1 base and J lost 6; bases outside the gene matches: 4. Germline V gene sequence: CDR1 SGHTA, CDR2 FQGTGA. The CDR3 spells CASSLIGGRGNEQFF. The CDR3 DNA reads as TGTGCCAGCAGCTTAATAGGCGGGAGGGGCAATGAGCAGTTCTTC. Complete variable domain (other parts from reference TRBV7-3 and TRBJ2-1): GAGVSQTPSNKVTEKGKYVELRCDPISGHTALYWYRQSLGQGPEFLIYFQGTGAADDSGLPNDRFFAVRPEGSVSTLKIQRTERGDSAVYLCASSLIGGRGNEQFFGPGTRLTVL.

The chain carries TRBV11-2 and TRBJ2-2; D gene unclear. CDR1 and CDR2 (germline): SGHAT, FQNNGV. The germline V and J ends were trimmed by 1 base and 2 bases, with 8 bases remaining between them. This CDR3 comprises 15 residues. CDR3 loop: CASSLALGNTGELFF. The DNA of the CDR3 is TGTGCCAGCAGCTTAGCACTCGGTAACACCGGGGAGCTGTTTTTT.